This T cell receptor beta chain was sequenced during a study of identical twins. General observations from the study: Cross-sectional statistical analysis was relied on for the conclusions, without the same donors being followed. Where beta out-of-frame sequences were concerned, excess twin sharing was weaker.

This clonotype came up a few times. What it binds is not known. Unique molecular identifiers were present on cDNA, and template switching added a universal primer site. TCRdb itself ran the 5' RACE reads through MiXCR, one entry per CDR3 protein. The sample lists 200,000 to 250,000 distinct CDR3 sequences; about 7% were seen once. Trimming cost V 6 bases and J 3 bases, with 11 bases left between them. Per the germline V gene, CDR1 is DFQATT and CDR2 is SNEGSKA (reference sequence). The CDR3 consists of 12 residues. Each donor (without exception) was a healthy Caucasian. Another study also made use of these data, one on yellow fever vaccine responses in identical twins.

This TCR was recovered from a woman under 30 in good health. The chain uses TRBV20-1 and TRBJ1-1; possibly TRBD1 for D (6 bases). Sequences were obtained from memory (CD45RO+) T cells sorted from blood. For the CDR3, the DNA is TGCAGTGCCAGGACAGCCCACACTGAAGCTTTCTTT. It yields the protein CSARTAHTEAFF.